Included here is one T cell receptor (beta chain) sequence, with context. Its specificity is unknown. These data come from a study of OX40 agonist ivuxolimab in advanced cancers. Background on the study: Of the participants, approximately 44% had some prior anti-PD-1, anti-PD-L1 or anti-CTLA-4 therapy, which was allowed.

Study-wide results and caveats: Dosing at 0.1 to 3.0 mg/kg was accompanied by clonal expansion of CD4+ and CD8+ blood T cells by week 6. Some patients without response likewise showed low normalized clonal expansion.

Here immunoSEQ multiplex PCR was the method, and the copy in TCRdb shows in-frame clones only, minus some. The sample lists about 99,000 clones, about 96% occurring once. The CDR3 consists of 11 residues. Trimming stripped 9 bases from V and 7 bases from J, with 10 bases between. From germline, CDR1 is LNHNV and CDR2 YYDKDF (reference sequence). The sequenced sample was CD4+ or CD8+ T cells sorted from blood, obtained in a trial of the OX40 agonist ivuxolimab. This rearrangement joins TRBV15 to TRBJ2-1; unclear D gene. The clonotype was recovered from an adult with an advanced solid tumor such as melanoma, head and neck, liver or kidney cancer. The CDR3 spells CATKRANEQFF. The CDR3 DNA is TGTGCCACAAAAAGAGCAAATGAGCAGTTCTTC.